These T cell receptor beta chains were read from a single sample in a study of response to subunit inactivated influenza vaccine. MiXCR was run by TCRdb on the RT-PCR reads, yielding one entry per CDR3 protein. The table lists roughly 550,000 distinct CDR3 sequences, approximately 22% of them singletons. In addition, the sample was reused for a study of T cells expressing NK-cell markers.

Source: CD4+ T cells sorted from PBMCs, taken 12 days after vaccination. These receptors all stem from a man aged 50 to 59 who received an inactivated influenza vaccine. Both conserved end residues are part of each CDR3. A D gene is named only where the DNA matches it firmly. A clone size is listed for some rows: how often the clone was seen (once, few, many), or a class if it is expanded.

V	size	D	J	length	DNA	CDR3
TRBV12-3/TRBV12-4	-	-	TRBJ2-2	16	TGTGCCAGCACTCTTCCGGGTCTTTCCCGTAGCGGGGAGCTGTTTTTT	CASTLPGLSRSGELFF
TRBV20-1	-	-	TRBJ2-1	15	TGCAGTGCTAGAGCTACTAGCTCCCTGTGGGATGAGCAGTTCTTC	CSARATSSLWDEQFF
TRBV7-2	few	-	TRBJ1-1	14	TGTGCCAGCAGCTTAAGGTGGTTAAACACTGAAGCTTTCTTT	CASSLRWLNTEAFF
TRBV12-3/TRBV12-4	few	-	TRBJ1-6	14	TGTGCCAGCAGGCGGGGTGGGGACAATTCACCCCTCCACTTT	CASRRGGDNSPLHF
TRBV7-9	few	TRBD2	TRBJ2-2	16	TGTGCCAGCAGCTTAGCGCCGGGGGGGCCAACCGGGGAGCTGTTTTTT	CASSLAPGGPTGELFF
TRBV20-1	-	-	TRBJ2-5	14	TGCAGTGCTAGAGATCGTCGCAGGCCGGAGACCCAGTACTTC	CSARDRRRPETQYF
TRBV4-2	many	-	TRBJ1-2	18	TGTGCCAGCAGCCAAGACCCCGCGGTAATCCACGCTAACTATGGCTACACCTTC	CASSQDPAVIHANYGYTF
TRBV4-1	few	-	TRBJ2-3	16	TGCGCCAGCAGCCAAGCGGGGACCCTCTTATCTGGAACGCAGTATTTT	CASSQAGTLLSGTQYF
TRBV6-2/TRBV6-3	few	-	TRBJ1-6	14	TGTGCCAGCAGATATGCCCGGGGCAATTCACCCCTCCACTTT	CASRYARGNSPLHF
TRBV6-1	once	TRBD2	TRBJ2-3	14	TGTGCCAGCAGTCGACTAGCGGGGGCAGATACGCAGTATTTT	CASSRLAGADTQYF
TRBV7-2	-	-	TRBJ2-7	14	TGTGCCAGCAGCAAGACGGTAGCAGCCTACGAGCAGTACTTC	CASSKTVAAYEQYF